The source of this T cell receptor beta chain is a study of OX40 agonist ivuxolimab in advanced cancers. V lost 3 bases, J lost 0 bases, and 3 bases lay in between. Germline V gives CDR1 LNHDA, CDR2 SQIVND (reference sequence). This CDR3 spans 13 amino acids. Data came from immunoSEQ multiplex PCR; TCRdb stores just in-frame clones and leaves some out. The sample shows about 52,000 clones, less than 90% of them seen only once. The genes are TRBV19 and TRBJ1-3; D gene uncertain. The sequence came from an adult with an advanced solid tumor such as melanoma, head and neck, liver or kidney cancer. The material sequenced was CD4+ or CD8+ T cells sorted from blood, taken in a trial of the OX40 agonist ivuxolimab. The CDR3 sequence is CASSIGSGNTIYF. CDR3 nucleotides: TGTGCCAGTAGTATCGGCTCTGGAAACACCATATATTTT.